The clone carrying this TCR beta chain was recorded only once. What it recognizes is unknown. The CDR3 contains 11 residues. Germline CDR1 and CDR2: WNHNN and SYGVQD (reference sequence). Trimming cost V 4 bases and J 5 bases, with 3 bases left between them. The sample is drawn from a study of T cell responses to AZD1222 COVID-19 vaccine. Study-level results: Unmutated regions of variants are reportedly targeted by nearly half of spike-specific TCRs. Donor demographics were predominantly white British with a female majority; clonal diversity may be underestimated.

TCRdb's table, derived via immunoSEQ multiplex PCR, lists solely in-frame clones and lacks some. The sample shows roughly 150,000 clones, roughly 92% of them seen only once. The sequence was collected from an adult in good health. This material consisted of peripheral blood, taken on day 0 of AZD1222 vaccination. The rearrangement links TRBV10-1 to TRBJ1-5; D is undetermined. CDR3 protein: CASSGYQPQHF. In DNA form, the CDR3 reads TGCGCCAGCAGTGGATATCAGCCCCAGCATTTT.